This record concerns one TCR beta chain sequence. Its antigen is unidentified. The sample comes from a study of vaccination and CD4 T cells after COVID-19. The CDR3 runs 15 residues. J gave up 4 bases and V 4 bases, and 5 bases lay outside the gene matches. Germline V gene data show CDR1 as SGHRS and CDR2 as YFSETQ. The assay that was used to sequence DNA from cultured CD4+ T cells was the Oncomine TCR Beta short-read assay. TCRdb used MiXCR to reprocess the PCR reads, holding one entry per CDR3 protein. Found here are 15,000 or so distinct CDR3 sequences, about 30% of them singletons; the top ten hold 20% to 25%. Sample treatment: roughly 10-day PBMC culture with coronavirus spike peptide pools or control peptides (ViraFEST assay). US Alpha, Beta and Delta variants postdated the positive PCR dates, which ran from March to December 2020.

This chain uses TRBV5-1 with TRBJ2-5; 12 nucleotides line up with TRBD2. This receptor was taken from a human donor with COVID-19. The sample comprised cultured CD4+ T cells from blood. CDR3 nucleotides: TGCGCCAGCAGCCCGACTAGCGGGGGAATAGAGACCCAGTACTTC. Translating it yields CASSPTSGGIETQYF.